This T cell receptor beta chain was identified during a study of Graves' ophthalmopathy and Graves' hyperthyroidism. Study information: Peripheral blood samples were taken at initial diagnosis, before any treatment.

Moderate-to-severe activity, CAS ≥3, NOSPECS ≥4 and a duration under 3 months were seen in donors with ophthalmopathy. The CDR3 has 19 amino acids. The V end lost 0 bases, the J end lost 7 bases, and 24 bases lay between the germline ends. Germline V CDR1 and CDR2: KGHDR, SFDVKD. The study amplified TCR beta CDR3 regions using RNA transcripts. Following a first-round RT-PCR that used HTBI primers, a second-round multiplex PCR was carried out. TCRdb independently ran MiXCR on the multiplex PCR reads; one entry per CDR3 protein. The sample comprises almost 750,000 distinct CDR3 sequences, roughly two fifths of which are singletons, and 44% rests with the top ten. This clonotype was seen only once. Its matching antigen is unknown. Study-wide points: Ophthalmopathy could be told apart from stable hyperthyroidism by a 13-signature model (about 88% sensitivity, 80% to 84% specificity). Most thyroid clonotypes expanded beyond 0.001 frequency were also found in blood.

The material sequenced was peripheral blood. The receptor's source is an adult man with Graves' ophthalmopathy. The chain employs TRBV24-1 and TRBJ1-5; possibly TRBD1 for D (6 bases). CDR3 sequence (DNA): TGTGCCACCAGTGATTTGGGGAATAGGCGGGGGGCCTCAGGGCAGCCCCAGCATTTT. It specifies CATSDLGNRRGASGQPQHF.